Below, 11 T cell receptor beta chains from the same sample are listed, as sequenced in a study of beta chain features in type 1 diabetes. No antigen has been assigned to these receptors. The entirety of the isolated RNA underwent reverse transcription, so expressed TCRB transcripts were sequenced. The table came from immunoSEQ multiplex PCR; TCRdb's copy has only in-frame clones and leaves some out. The table records a few hundred thousand clones, about 10% of them present only once. General study points: For Type 1 diabetes patients, all four CD4+ subsets carried TCRB CDR3s that were moderately but significantly shorter.

The sequencing input was central memory CD4+ T cells from blood. The receptors stem from a young man with type 1 diabetes.

This clone was seen a few times. The chain employs TRBV4-3 and TRBJ1-2; D remains unclear. V was pared by 1 base and J by 2 bases, with 8 bases between. The CDR3 is 14 residues long. Germline CDR1 is LGHNA and CDR2 is YSLEER. Here the CDR3 reads CASSQVHNNYGYTF. CDR3 nucleotide sequence: TGCGCCAGCAGCCAAGTACACAACAACTATGGCTACACCTTC.

In its sample, this clone was seen a few times. The chain couples TRBV13 to TRBJ1-2, with D perhaps matching TRBD1 (6 bases). Trimming shortened V by 7 bases and J by 4 bases, and 19 bases separated the two germline ends. Looked up from germline, CDR1 is PRHDT and CDR2 is FYEKMQ (reference sequence). The CDR3 loop spans 15 amino acids. CDR3 coding DNA: TGTGCCAGCACCAACTTTAGAATGGACAGCTATGGCTACACCTTC. As protein: CASTNFRMDSYGYTF.

Ten or more counts support this clone. The chain employs TRBV6-6 and TRBJ1-1; the D gene is possibly TRBD1 (5 bases). V lost 2 bases to trimming and J lost 6 bases, with 16 bases between them. The CDR3 spans 15 residues. CDR1 is MNHNY and CDR2 is SVGAGI in the germline V gene (reference sequence). In nucleotides, the CDR3 is TGTGCCAGCAGTTACGGAGTCGGGGGGGTACCTGAAGCTTTCTTT. This sequence encodes CASSYGVGGVPEAFF.

This chain joins TRBV7-8 and TRBJ1-1, with D hard to call. Trimming took 1 base from V and 0 from J, leaving 3 bases between them. Per germline, CDR1 SGHVS and CDR2 FQNEAQ. This CDR3 region has 13 residues. This CDR3 reads CASSLDLNTEAFF. In DNA form, the CDR3 reads TGTGCCAGCAGCTTAGACCTGAACACTGAAGCTTTCTTT.

There are a few counts of this clone. V usage is TRBV28 and J usage is TRBJ1-5, with TRBD1 matching over 8 bases. Trimming cost V 0 bases and J 3 bases; bases outside gene matches: 1. Germline CDR1 is MDHEN and CDR2 is SYDVKM. This CDR3 region has 15 residues. The CDR3 bases are TGTGCCAGCAGTTTATGGGACAGGGACAATCAGCCCCAGCATTTT. Translated, it gives CASSLWDRDNQPQHF. The variable domain in full, with the rest retrieved from reference TRBV28 and TRBJ1-5, is DVKVTQSSRYLVKRTGEKVFLECVQDMDHENMFWYRQDPGLGLRLIYFSYDVKMKEKGDIPEGYSVSREKKERFSLILESASTNQTSMYLCASSLWDRDNQPQHFGDGTRLSIL.

Only a few counts were recorded for this clone. The chain joins TRBV7-9 to TRBJ2-7, with 7 nucleotides matching TRBD1. Germline V gene sequence: CDR1 SEHNR, CDR2 FQNEAQ (reference sequence). V lost 5 bases and J lost 1; bases outside the gene matches: 17. The CDR3 runs 18 residues. CDR3 nucleotides: TGTGCCAGCAGCACTAGTCCCGACAGGGTCGCCGTTTCCTACGAGCAGTACTTC. Translation gives CASSTSPDRVAVSYEQYF.

This chain uses TRBV2 with TRBJ1-5; 9 nucleotides agree with TRBD1. This CDR3 has 15 residues. CDR1 SNHLY and CDR2 FYNNEI come from the germline V gene. V lost 3 bases, J lost 7 bases, and 7 bases stayed unmatched. Here the CDR3 reads CASSEIQGAWQPQHF. CDR3 coding DNA: TGTGCCAGCAGTGAGATACAGGGGGCTTGGCAGCCCCAGCATTTT.

This clone has a handful of counts. The chain uses TRBV6-1 and TRBJ1-2, with 11 bases matching TRBD1. Trimming cost V 4 bases and J 3 bases; bases outside gene matches: 4. This CDR3 comprises 15 residues. Germline-derived CDR1 and CDR2 are MNHNS and SASEGT. The CDR3 protein is CASSAPGQGDYGYTF. The CDR3 DNA reads TGTGCCAGCAGTGCTCCGGGACAGGGGGACTATGGCTACACCTTC.

This clone turned up a few times. CDR3 region: CASSLGGAGEGTDTQYF. The CDR3 nucleotides read TGTGCCAGCAGCTTAGGGGGAGCGGGAGAGGGCACAGATACGCAGTATTTT. The chain combines TRBV7-9 with TRBJ2-3; TRBD2 aligns across 8 bases. The J segment lost 1 base and the V segment lost 1 base, leaving 7 bases of the junction unmatched. This CDR3 has 17 amino acids. Germline V CDR1 and CDR2: SEHNR, FQNEAQ (reference sequence). The entire variable domain, with the rest obtained from reference TRBV7-9 and TRBJ2-3, is as follows: DTGVSQNPRHKITKRGQNVTFRCDPISEHNRLYWYRQTLGQGPEFLTYFQNEAQLEKSRLLSDRFSAERPKGSFSTLEIQRTEQGDSAMYLCASSLGGAGEGTDTQYFGPGTRLTVL.

The rearrangement uses TRBV29-1 and TRBJ1-2; D is possibly TRBD1 (5 bases). CDR3 length: 11 amino acids. Germline CDR1 SQVTM, CDR2 ANQGSEA. Trimming left V 4 bases short and J 3 bases short, with 6 bases between. This chain's CDR3 is CSVGDYYGYTF. CDR3 nucleotide sequence: TGCAGCGTTGGGGACTACTATGGCTACACCTTC.

This clone was counted at least ten times. This chain joins TRBV29-1 and TRBJ2-3, with 12 positions matching TRBD1. CDR3 length equals 16 residues. The germline CDR1 and CDR2 sequences are SQVTM and ANQGSEA. The V and J ends lost 1 base and 1 base, in that order; junction bases with no gene match: 3. CDR3 sequence: CSVEGGQGAGTDTQYF. The DNA for the CDR3 is TGCAGCGTTGAAGGGGGACAGGGGGCGGGCACAGATACGCAGTATTTT.